A single sample gave rise to the 15 T cell receptor beta chains below, sequenced in a study of Ad26.COV2.S vaccination and SARS-CoV-2 variants. The table came from immunoSEQ multiplex PCR; TCRdb's copy has only in-frame clones and leaves some out. In the table there are approximately 350,000 clones, around 86% of which are singletons. As to treatment: about 20 received Ad26.COV2.S at low or high dose, single or two shots; several received placebo; per-sample allocation not given. Specimens were obtained on day 63 following the first vaccine or placebo injection. Specimen: peripheral blood, collected in a trial of Ad26.COV2.S vaccine versus placebo. These receptors were obtained from a person aged 18-60 years who received the Ad26.COV2.S COVID-19 vaccine or a placebo.

This clone has only one observation. The V call is TRBV5-8, the J call TRBJ1-1; D possibly corresponds to TRBD1 (5 bases). The germline V and J ends were trimmed by 6 bases and 1 base, with 13 bases remaining between them. Per the germline V gene, CDR1 is SGHTS and CDR2 is YDEGEE. The CDR3 length is 14 residues. CDR3 nucleotide sequence: TGTGCCAGCACCATCATGGGGCGGAACACTGAAGCTTTCTTT. Protein product: CASTIMGRNTEAFF.

The chain recombines TRBV19 with TRBJ2-7, with a weak D call TRBD2 (6 bases). Germline V lookup: CDR1 LNHDA, CDR2 SQIVND (reference sequence). Trimming removed 2 bases from V and 7 bases from J, with 15 bases in between. The CDR3 covers 14 residues. The CDR3 region is CASSIKGLRAEQYF. The CDR3 DNA follows: TGTGCCAGTAGTATAAAAGGACTACGTGCGGAGCAGTACTTC.

This clone was observed a few times. This sequence joins TRBV19 and TRBJ1-2; 9 positions match TRBD1. The CDR3 runs to 14 residues. Trimming took 4 bases from V and 8 from J; bases not matched to a gene: 8. Germline values: CDR1 LNHDA, CDR2 SQIVND (reference sequence). The CDR3 DNA reads TGTGCCAGTAGTACTCGGACAGGGGCAGAAGGCTACACCTTC. It codes for CASSTRTGAEGYTF.

J is TRBJ2-3 and V is TRBV18; 10 bases match TRBD2. Germline assignment: CDR1 KGHSH and CDR2 LQKENI. The V segment lost 4 bases and the J segment 4 bases; nucleotides outside the gene matches: 8. CDR3 length equals 16 residues. The CDR3 spells CASSLPGLAFPDTQYF. In nucleotides, the CDR3 is TGTGCCAGCTCACTACCGGGACTAGCGTTTCCAGATACGCAGTATTTT.

This sequence joins TRBV30 and TRBJ1-4; D is unclear. Germline CDR1 reads GTSNPN; CDR2 reads SVGIG (reference sequence). Trimming removed 2 bases from V and 5 bases from J, with 12 bases in between. The CDR3 length is 14 residues. The CDR3 sequence: CAWSSDPPNEKLFF. The CDR3 DNA reads TGTGCCTGGAGTTCGGACCCACCCAATGAAAAACTGTTTTTT. The full variable domain, with the rest looked up from reference TRBV30 and TRBJ1-4, is SQTIHQWPATLVQPVGSPLSLECTVEGTSNPNLYWYRQAAGRGLQLLFYSVGIGQISSEVPQNLSASRPQDRQFILSSKKLLLSDSGFYLCAWSSDPPNEKLFFGSGTQLSVL.

The genes are TRBV14 and TRBJ2-4; 8 positions match TRBD2. There are 14 residues in the CDR3. Germline V gene lookup returns CDR1 SGHDN and CDR2 FVKESK. V was pared by 3 bases and J by 7 bases, with 5 bases of the junction left unmatched. DNA of the CDR3: TGTGCCAGCAGCCACTTAGCGGGGCCGAACATTCAGTACTTC. This translates into CASSHLAGPNIQYF.

The chain uses TRBV27 and TRBJ2-1, with TRBD2 as a possible D gene (5 bases). V lost 2 bases and J 6 bases, leaving 17 bases between the germline ends. This CDR3 has 16 residues. Germline CDR1 is MNHEY and CDR2 is SMNVEV (reference sequence). This CDR3 reads CASSLIGLQKTNEQFF. The CDR3 bases are TGTGCCAGCAGTTTAATCGGACTCCAGAAGACCAATGAGCAGTTCTTC.

There are a few counts of this clone. The chain recombines TRBV6-5 with TRBJ1-4, with 7 bases aligning to TRBD1. The CDR3 is 16 amino acids. CDR1 and CDR2 (germline): MNHEY, SVGAGI. J gave up 5 bases and V 2 bases, and 8 bases lay outside the gene matches. DNA for the CDR3: TGTGCCAGCAGTTACCGGTTCGGGACAGCGAATGAAAAACTGTTTTTT. It is translated as CASSYRFGTANEKLFF.

The chain combines TRBV3-1 (or the pseudogene TRBV3-2) with TRBJ1-1, with D maybe TRBD1 (6 bases). Germline assignment: CDR1 LGHDT and CDR2 YNNKEL (reference sequence). CDR3 length: 14 residues. Deletions cut 4 bases from V and 5 bases from J, with 14 bases between. The CDR3 nucleotides are TGTGCCAGCAGCCGTGGACAGCTGAGGACTGAAGCTTTCTTT. It yields the protein CASSRGQLRTEAFF.

The chain employs TRBV6-2 or TRBV6-3 and TRBJ1-2; D not certain. The CDR3 runs to 12 residues. V lost 5 bases, J lost 6 bases, and 10 bases lay in between. Germline V gene sequence: CDR1 MNHEY, CDR2 SVGEGT. The CDR3 loop is CASSRGFDGYTF. The DNA of the CDR3 is TGTGCCAGCAGTCGAGGGTTTGATGGCTACACCTTC.

For the CDR3, the DNA is TGTGCCAGCAGCTCCCAAGGGGGGCACCTCTCCCCCTACGAGCAGTACTTC. Amino acids: CASSSQGGHLSPYEQYF. The chain uses TRBV7-9 and TRBJ2-7; D could derive from TRBD1 or TRBD2 (6 bases each). This CDR3 comprises 17 residues. Trimming left V 4 bases short and J 2 bases short, with 21 bases between. CDR1 and CDR2 from the germline V gene are SEHNR and FQNEAQ (reference sequence).

The gene calls are TRBV12-5 and TRBJ1-1, with D possibly matching TRBD1 (5 bases). This CDR3 comprises 13 residues. The V gene's germline CDR1 is LGHNT and CDR2 FRNRAP. Trimming took off 1 base at V and 5 bases at J, with 8 bases between the two ends. In nucleotides, the CDR3 is TGTGCTAGTGGTTTGGGGGGCAGGACTGAAGCTTTCTTT. This translates into CASGLGGRTEAFF.

The genes are TRBV20-1 and TRBJ2-7; no clear D. There are 12 residues in the CDR3. In germline, CDR1 is DFQATT, CDR2 SNEGSKA (reference sequence). The V end was cut by 3 bases, the J end by 0 bases, with 6 bases between. The CDR3 reads CSASGFSYEQYF. CDR3 nucleotide sequence: TGCAGTGCTAGTGGATTCTCCTACGAGCAGTACTTC.

This chain uses TRBV12-3 or TRBV12-4 with TRBJ2-5, with 7 positions matching TRBD2. The CDR3 extends over 11 amino acids. The ends lost 3 bases at V and 9 bases at J; junction bases unmatched: 1. CDR3 protein: CASSFRGAQYF. The CDR3 nucleotides are TGTGCCAGCAGTTTTCGGGGGGCCCAGTACTTC.

This chain connects TRBV7-9 to TRBJ1-1, with 8 bases lining up with TRBD1. Germline V gene data show CDR1 as SEHNR and CDR2 as FQNEAQ (reference sequence). The CDR3 covers 13 residues. V lost 2 bases to trimming and J lost 7 bases; unmatched junction nucleotides: 3. DNA for the CDR3: TGTGCCAGCAGCTTATACGGGACAGGTGAAGCTTTCTTT. Translation: CASSLYGTGEAFF. The complete variable domain, with remaining parts taken from reference TRBV7-9 and TRBJ1-1, reads DTGVSQNPRHKITKRGQNVTFRCDPISEHNRLYWYRQTLGQGPEFLTYFQNEAQLEKSRLLSDRFSAERPKGSFSTLEIQRTEQGDSAMYLCASSLYGTGEAFFGQGTRLTVV.